This T cell receptor beta chain came from a study of T cells in narcolepsy (dated by TCRdb to 2016 to 2019). Background for the entire study: The study enrolled patients with narcolepsy type 1 or type 2 (NT1, NT2) together with healthy control donors. Autoreactive T cells targeting hypocretin neuron self-antigens (hypocretin, TRIB2) were sought in narcolepsy patients, and TCR Vbeta sequencing was used to track clonotypes in blood and CSF. Paper-wide results and their limitations: Patients and controls had comparable numbers of sequenced blood memory CD4+ clonotypes, averaging about 39,494 and 33,354, respectively. Plots that compared CSF and blood CD4+ T cell clonotypes from the same patient highlighted HCRT-specific and TRIB2-specific autoreactive clonotypes. According to the report, autoreactive clonotypes were detected serially in the blood of the same patients and of different patients, but not in healthy controls. No sequences matching autoreactive T cell clones were contained in some blood memory CD4+ repertoires from patients and controls.

From the germline V gene, CDR1 is SQVTM and CDR2 is ANQGSEA. Trimming costs V 5 bases and J 1 base, and their ends lie 9 bases apart. The CDR3 has 12 amino acids, counting the end cysteine and phenylalanine. Left in the record is the CDR3 DNA by itself, 36 bases read in frame from the first base. Memory CD4+ T cells were sorted ex vivo from peripheral blood of narcolepsy patients and healthy controls for TCR Vbeta sequencing. As to this clone: The antigen it binds to is not known. Per-nucleotide qualities are absent, and no much larger clonotype sits a single base away.

The receptor library was made with the immunoSEQ multiplex PCR assay. TCRdb retrieved this table from immuneACCESS and kept in-frame rearrangements only. Not all clones are present; in checked studies, unresolved V genes account for under half, and no reason is known for the remainder. The sample table holds 30,000 to 40,000 clones, of which 87% were seen once. Together, the top ten hold around 0.9% of the sample. The chain is made from TRBV29-1 and TRBJ2-7, with TRBD1 tentatively as D gene (6 bases match). The sequenced material came from CD45RA- memory CD4+ T cells from PBMCs. Interpreted using the paper, the cell subset or site label stands for: memory T cells sorted ex vivo from peripheral blood. This TCR was recovered from a human donor with narcolepsy. The CDR3 has the sequence CSVWGPSYEQYF. The DNA sequence reads TGCAGCGTTTGGGGGCCATCCTACGAGCAGTACTTC.